The rows below give T cell receptor beta chains drawn from one sample of a study of cytomegalovirus exposure and HLA in healthy donors. Using immunoSEQ multiplex PCR, the repertoire was profiled, and TCRdb retains in-frame clones only, with some absent. The sample has about 96,000 clones, 65% to 85% seen once. The sequenced sample consisted of PBMCs. Receptor source: a woman in her 70s in good health and CMV-seropositive. CDR3s include the opening cysteine and the closing phenylalanine or tryptophan. The D gene is left open where the match is weak.

D	V	J	CDR3
-	TRBV5-1	TRBJ2-7	CASSLGGLFPYEQYF
TRBD2	TRBV5-1	TRBJ2-5	CASSFRVAGPGGEETQYF
-	TRBV11-3	TRBJ1-1	CASSSGHLNTEAFF
TRBD2	TRBV5-1	TRBJ2-3	CASSLLAGVADTQYF
TRBD1	TRBV7-9	TRBJ2-7	CASSLTPWDRPYEQYF
TRBD1	TRBV2	TRBJ2-6	CASIIPTGGGLSGANVLTF
TRBD1	TRBV28	TRBJ1-5	CASSVRDRGYQPQHF
-	TRBV27	TRBJ1-5	CASSLSRLGLGSNQPQHF
-	TRBV6-5	TRBJ1-6	CASRQYNSPLHF
TRBD1	TRBV7-3	TRBJ1-6	CASSPTGGRNSPLHF
-	TRBV5-4	TRBJ2-1	CASSSPAGNEQFF
-	TRBV5-4	TRBJ2-1	CASSQTLGGGLLIEQFF
TRBD1	TRBV7-9	TRBJ2-7	CASSSQGQTDEQYF
-	TRBV27	TRBJ2-7	CASSLLADSYEQYF
-	TRBV19	TRBJ1-1	CASTRVGNTEAFF
TRBD2	TRBV6-1	TRBJ2-7	CASSGTSASSYEQYF
-	TRBV19	TRBJ1-3	CASSVMASHGNTIYF
-	TRBV12-5	TRBJ2-1	CASGLVLGPRGEQFF
TRBD1	TRBV18	TRBJ2-1	CASSRTGSVDNEQFF
TRBD1	TRBV4-2	TRBJ1-1	CASSQDGAGGSTEAFF
-	TRBV18	TRBJ2-5	CASSPPRQQETQYF
-	TRBV6-6	TRBJ2-3	CASSLGGAGTDTQYF
-	TRBV28	TRBJ2-7	CASRLSNYEQYF
TRBD1	TRBV27	TRBJ1-5	CASSRGGPGGAESNQPQHF
TRBD2	TRBV5-6	TRBJ2-1	CASSLLRGGTNEQFF
TRBD2	TRBV7-9	TRBJ2-1	CASSLGGSGRRIYNEQFF